This T cell receptor (beta chain) derives from a study of T cells in Graves' hyperthyroidism and ophthalmopathy. It was RNA transcripts that yielded the amplified TCR beta CDR3 regions. HTBI primers were used for first-round RT-PCR of the TCR CDR3. MiXCR, applied by TCRdb to the multiplex PCR reads, yields one record per CDR3 protein. The repertoire holds approximately 420,000 distinct CDR3 sequences, about 13% seen once, with less than 6.5% in the top ten. The V and J ends lost 0 bases and 2 bases, in that order; junction bases with no gene match: 7. This CDR3 is built from 16 residues. Germline V lookup: CDR1 DFQATT, CDR2 SNEGSKA (reference sequence).

V and J are TRBV20-1 and TRBJ2-7, with TRBD2 matching over 10 bases. Sequences were obtained from blood. The receptor was isolated from a woman between 18 and 29 years old with Graves' hyperthyroidism. CDR3 amino acids: CSARDQGTSETYEQYF. The CDR3, as DNA: TGCAGTGCTAGAGATCAGGGGACTAGCGAAACCTACGAGCAGTACTTC.